This paragraph covers one T cell receptor beta chain sequence. The data are from a study of blood T cell repertoires in COVID-19. Some clones are missing from TCRdb's copy, which holds only in-frame ones; the method was immunoSEQ multiplex PCR. Of some 320,000 clones listed, nearly 90% are singletons. Assignments of participants to cohorts depended upon their own reported clinical history. CDR1 and CDR2 from the germline V gene are SGHTA and FQGNSA. V lost 1 base to trimming and J lost 9 bases, with 13 bases between them. The CDR3 is 15 residues long. The chain couples TRBV7-2 to TRBJ1-6; D perhaps matches TRBD1 (6 bases). Sequences were obtained from PBMCs or T cells enriched from blood (not recorded which). The clonotype originates from a woman aged 45-65 years who had been exposed to COVID-19. The CDR3 here is CASSLEPGDVSPLHF. CDR3 nucleotide sequence: TGTGCCAGCAGCTTAGAACCAGGGGATGTTTCACCCCTCCACTTT.